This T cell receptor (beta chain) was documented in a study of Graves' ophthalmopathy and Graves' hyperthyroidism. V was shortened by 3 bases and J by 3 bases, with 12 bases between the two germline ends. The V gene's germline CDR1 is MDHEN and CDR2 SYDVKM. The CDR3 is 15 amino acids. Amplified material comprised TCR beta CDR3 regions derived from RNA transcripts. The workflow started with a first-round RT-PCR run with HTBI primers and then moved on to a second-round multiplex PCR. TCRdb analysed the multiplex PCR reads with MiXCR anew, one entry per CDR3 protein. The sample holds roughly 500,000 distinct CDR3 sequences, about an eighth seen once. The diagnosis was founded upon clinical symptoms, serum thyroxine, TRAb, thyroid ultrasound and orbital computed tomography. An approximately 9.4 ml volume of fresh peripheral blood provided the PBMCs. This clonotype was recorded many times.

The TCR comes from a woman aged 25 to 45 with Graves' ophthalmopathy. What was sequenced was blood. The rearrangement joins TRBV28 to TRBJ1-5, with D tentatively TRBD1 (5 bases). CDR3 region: CASSLRGDANQPQHF. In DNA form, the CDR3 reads TGTGCCAGCAGTTTGCGCGGGGACGCCAATCAGCCCCAGCATTTT.